This TCR beta chain was sequenced during a study of cytomegalovirus exposure and HLA in healthy donors. Study at large: The 90 to 150 validation repertoires used the same platform as the 666 first-cohort repertoires, a later analysis reported. Study findings and constraints: The classifier, whose performance was assessed in both the original and validation cohorts, reportedly diagnosed cytomegalovirus status with high specificity and sensitivity. Among TCR beta chains, those listed as cytomegalovirus-associated numbered about 160. CMV antigen specificity of three CMV-associated chains was confirmed in vitro.

Some clones are missing from TCRdb's copy, which holds only in-frame ones; the method was immunoSEQ multiplex PCR. The sample lists approximately 180,000 clones; around 86% were seen once. In the case of this clone: Its antigen is not known.

The CDR3 covers 12 residues. Trimming left V 8 bases short and J 0 bases short, with 10 bases between. CDR1 is GTSNPN, CDR2 SVGIG, per germline (reference sequence). Specimen: PBMCs. This sequence joins TRBV30 and TRBJ1-1; tentative D call: TRBD1 (5 bases). The receptor comes from a woman between 18 and 30 years old in good health and CMV-seronegative. The CDR3 DNA is TGTGCCCGGGGACTGATGAACACTGAAGCTTTCTTT. Its protein product is CARGLMNTEAFF.